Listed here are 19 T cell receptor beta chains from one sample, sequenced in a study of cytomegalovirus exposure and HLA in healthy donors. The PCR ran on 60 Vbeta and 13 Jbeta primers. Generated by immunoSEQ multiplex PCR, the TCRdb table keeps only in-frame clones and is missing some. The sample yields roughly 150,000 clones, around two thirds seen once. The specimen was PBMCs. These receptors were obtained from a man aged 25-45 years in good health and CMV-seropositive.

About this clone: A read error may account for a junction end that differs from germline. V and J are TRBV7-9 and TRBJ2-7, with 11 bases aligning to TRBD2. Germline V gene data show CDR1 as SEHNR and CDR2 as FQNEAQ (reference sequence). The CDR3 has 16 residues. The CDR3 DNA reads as TGTTCCAGCAGCTCACGGACTAGCGGGTGGCCGAGCGAGCAGTACTTC. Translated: CSSSSRTSGWPSEQYF.

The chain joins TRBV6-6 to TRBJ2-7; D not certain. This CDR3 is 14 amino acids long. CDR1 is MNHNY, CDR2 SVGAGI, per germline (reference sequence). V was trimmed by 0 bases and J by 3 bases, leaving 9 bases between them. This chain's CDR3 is CASSYSASLYEQYF. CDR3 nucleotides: TGTGCCAGCAGTTACTCAGCTAGTCTCTACGAGCAGTACTTC.

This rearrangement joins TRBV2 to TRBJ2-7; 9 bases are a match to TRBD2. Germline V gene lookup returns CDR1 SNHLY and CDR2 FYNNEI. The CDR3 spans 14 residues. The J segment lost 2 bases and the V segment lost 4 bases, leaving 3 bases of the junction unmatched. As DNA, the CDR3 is TGTGCCAGCAGTGCGGCTAGCGGGACCTACGAGCAGTACTTC. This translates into CASSAASGTYEQYF. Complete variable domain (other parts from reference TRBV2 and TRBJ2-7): EPEVTQTPSHQVTQMGQEVILRCVPISNHLYFYWYRQILGQKVEFLVSFYNNEISEKSEIFDDQFSVERPDGSNFTLKIRSTKLEDSAMYFCASSAASGTYEQYFGPGTRLTVT.

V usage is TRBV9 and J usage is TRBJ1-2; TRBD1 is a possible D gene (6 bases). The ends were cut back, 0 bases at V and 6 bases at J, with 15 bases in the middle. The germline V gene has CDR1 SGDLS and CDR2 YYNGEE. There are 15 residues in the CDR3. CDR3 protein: CASSVVSGVDDGYTF. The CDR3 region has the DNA TGTGCCAGCAGCGTAGTGTCAGGGGTAGATGATGGCTACACCTTC.

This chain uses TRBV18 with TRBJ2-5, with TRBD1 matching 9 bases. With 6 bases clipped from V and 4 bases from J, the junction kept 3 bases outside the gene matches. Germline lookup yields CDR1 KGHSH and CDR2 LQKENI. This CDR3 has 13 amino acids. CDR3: CASSGQGRETQYF. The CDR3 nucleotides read TGTGCCAGCTCCGGACAGGGGAGAGAGACCCAGTACTTC.

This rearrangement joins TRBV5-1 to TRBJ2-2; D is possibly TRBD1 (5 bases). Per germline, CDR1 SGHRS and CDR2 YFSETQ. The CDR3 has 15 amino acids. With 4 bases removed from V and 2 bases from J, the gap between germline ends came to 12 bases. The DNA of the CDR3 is TGCGCCAGCAGCCGGAAAACAGGAAACACCGGGGAGCTGTTTTTT. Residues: CASSRKTGNTGELFF.

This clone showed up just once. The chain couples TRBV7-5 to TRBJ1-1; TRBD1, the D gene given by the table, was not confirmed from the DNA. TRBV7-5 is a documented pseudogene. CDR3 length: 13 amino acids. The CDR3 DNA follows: TGTGCCAGAAGCCCGAGGACAGGGGCTGAAGCTTTCTTT. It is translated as CARSPRTGAEAFF.

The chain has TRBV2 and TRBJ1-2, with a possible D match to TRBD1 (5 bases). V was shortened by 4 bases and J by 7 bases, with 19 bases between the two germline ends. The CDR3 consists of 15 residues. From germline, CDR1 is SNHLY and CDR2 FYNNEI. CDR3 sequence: CASSGSRRGDGGYTF. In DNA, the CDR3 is TGTGCCAGCAGTGGGTCCCGGAGGGGCGACGGTGGCTACACCTTC.

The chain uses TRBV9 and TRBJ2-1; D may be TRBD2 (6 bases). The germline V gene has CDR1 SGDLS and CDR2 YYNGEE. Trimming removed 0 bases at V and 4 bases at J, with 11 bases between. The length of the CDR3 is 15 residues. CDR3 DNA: TGTGCCAGCAGCGTAGAAGCGGGTAGTTACAATGAGCAGTTCTTC. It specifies CASSVEAGSYNEQFF.

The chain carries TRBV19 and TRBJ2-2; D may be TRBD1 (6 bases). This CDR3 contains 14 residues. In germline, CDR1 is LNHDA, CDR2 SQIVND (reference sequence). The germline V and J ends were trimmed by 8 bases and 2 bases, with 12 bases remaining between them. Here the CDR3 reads CASYGTPNTGELFF. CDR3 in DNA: TGTGCCAGTTACGGGACACCTAACACCGGGGAGCTGTTTTTT.

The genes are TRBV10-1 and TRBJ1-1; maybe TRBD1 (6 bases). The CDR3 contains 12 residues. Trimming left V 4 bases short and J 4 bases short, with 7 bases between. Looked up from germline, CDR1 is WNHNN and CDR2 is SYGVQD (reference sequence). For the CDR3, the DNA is TGCGCCAGCAGTGGAGGGGGCACTGAAGCTTTCTTT. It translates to CASSGGGTEAFF.

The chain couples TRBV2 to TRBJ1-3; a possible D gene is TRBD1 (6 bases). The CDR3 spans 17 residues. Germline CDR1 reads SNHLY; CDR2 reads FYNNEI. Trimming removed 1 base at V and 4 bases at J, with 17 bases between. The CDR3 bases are TGTGCCAGCAGTGAAGGCCGACAGGTACGAGCCGGAAACACCATATATTTT. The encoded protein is CASSEGRQVRAGNTIYF.

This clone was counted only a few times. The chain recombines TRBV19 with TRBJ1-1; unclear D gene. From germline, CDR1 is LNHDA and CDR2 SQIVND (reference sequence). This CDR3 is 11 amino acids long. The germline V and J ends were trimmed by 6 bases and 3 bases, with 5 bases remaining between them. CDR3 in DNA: TGTGCCAGTAGCCTGTACACTGAAGCTTTCTTT. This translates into CASSLYTEAFF. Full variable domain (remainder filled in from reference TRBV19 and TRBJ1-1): DGGITQSPKYLFRKEGQNVTLSCEQNLNHDAMYWYRQDPGQGLRLIYYSQIVNDFQKGDIAEGYSVSREKKESFPLTVTSAQKNPTAFYLCASSLYTEAFFGQGTRLTVV.

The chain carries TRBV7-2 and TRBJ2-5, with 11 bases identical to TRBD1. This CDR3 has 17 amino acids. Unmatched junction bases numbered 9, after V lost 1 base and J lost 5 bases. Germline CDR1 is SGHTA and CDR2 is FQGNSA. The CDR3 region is CASSLVGAGQGVETQYF. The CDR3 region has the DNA TGTGCCAGCAGCTTAGTCGGGGCGGGACAGGGGGTCGAGACCCAGTACTTC.

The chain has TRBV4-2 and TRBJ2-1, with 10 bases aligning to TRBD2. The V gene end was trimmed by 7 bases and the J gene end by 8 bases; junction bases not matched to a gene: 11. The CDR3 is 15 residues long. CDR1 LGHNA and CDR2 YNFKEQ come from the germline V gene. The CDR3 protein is CASTQREGEADEQFF. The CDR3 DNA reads TGTGCCAGCACCCAGCGGGAGGGCGAGGCCGATGAGCAGTTCTTC.

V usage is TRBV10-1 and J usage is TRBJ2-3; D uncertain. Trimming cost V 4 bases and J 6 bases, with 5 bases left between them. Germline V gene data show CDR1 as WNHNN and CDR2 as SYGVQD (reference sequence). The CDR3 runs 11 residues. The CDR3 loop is CASSAVDTQYF. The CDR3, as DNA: TGCGCCAGCAGTGCAGTTGATACGCAGTATTTT.

CDR3 in DNA: TGTGCCAGCAGCTCCCAACCCGGGGCGCGGACGGTGGAGGGGAACTACGAGCAGTACTTC. It is translated as CASSSQPGARTVEGNYEQYF. The chain joins TRBV9 to TRBJ2-7; tentative D call: TRBD2 (6 bases). V gave up 4 bases and J gave up 3 bases, with 32 bases separating them. CDR3 length: 20 amino acids. Looked up from germline, CDR1 is SGDLS and CDR2 is YYNGEE.

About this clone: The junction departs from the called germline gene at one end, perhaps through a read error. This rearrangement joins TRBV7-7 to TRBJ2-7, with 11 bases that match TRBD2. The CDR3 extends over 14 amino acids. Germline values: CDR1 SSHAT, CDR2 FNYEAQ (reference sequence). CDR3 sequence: CASSDGLAGYEQYF. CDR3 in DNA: TGTGCTAGCAGCGACGGACTAGCGGGTTACGAGCAGTACTTC.

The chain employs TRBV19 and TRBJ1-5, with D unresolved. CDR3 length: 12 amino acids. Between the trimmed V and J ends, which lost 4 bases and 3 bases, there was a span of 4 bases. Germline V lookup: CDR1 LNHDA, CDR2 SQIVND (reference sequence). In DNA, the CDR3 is TGTGCCAGTAGTACCCTCAATCAGCCCCAGCATTTT. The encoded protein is CASSTLNQPQHF.